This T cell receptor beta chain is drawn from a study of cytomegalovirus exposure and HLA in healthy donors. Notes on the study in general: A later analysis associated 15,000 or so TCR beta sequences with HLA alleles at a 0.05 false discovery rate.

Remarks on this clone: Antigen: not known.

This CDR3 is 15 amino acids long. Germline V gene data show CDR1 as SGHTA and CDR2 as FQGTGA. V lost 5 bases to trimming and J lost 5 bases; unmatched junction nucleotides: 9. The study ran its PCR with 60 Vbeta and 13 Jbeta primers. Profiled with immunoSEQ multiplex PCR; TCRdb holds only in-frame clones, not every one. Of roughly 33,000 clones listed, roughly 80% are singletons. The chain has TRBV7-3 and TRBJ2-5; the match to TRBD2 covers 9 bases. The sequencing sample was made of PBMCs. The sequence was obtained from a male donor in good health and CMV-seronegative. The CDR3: CASSVMSGRFETQYF. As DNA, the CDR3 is TGTGCCAGCAGCGTCATGAGCGGGAGGTTTGAGACCCAGTACTTC.